This is a list of T cell receptor beta chains from one sample in a study of PD-L1 blockade in urothelial cancer. Profiled with immunoSEQ multiplex PCR; TCRdb holds only in-frame clones, not every one. The sample consists of approximately 47,000 clones, approximately 80% of them appearing once. This material consisted of PBMCs, taken around atezolizumab (anti-PD-L1) treatment. The receptor source for this set is a man between 65 and 85 years old with urothelial cancer. The CDR3 runs from the conserved cysteine through the conserved F or W.

CDR3aa,len,v_gene
CASSLGLPDTQYF,13,TRBV11-2
CASSLGVRETQYF,13,TRBV6-5
CASSWQTYEQYF,12,TRBV11-2
CAISGTGGHPAQYF,14,TRBV10-3
CASSTEAHTDTQYF,14,TRBV5-1
CASSPPTAEAFF,12,TRBV18
CASSRGTSYEQYF,13,TRBV7-9
CASSPPGTASYEQYF,15,TRBV7-8
CATSRDSNTGTGSLEQYF,18,TRBV15
CASSDQREGGDEQFF,15,TRBV2
CASSFSGQGIYEQYF,15,TRBV5-1
CASSQENSYQPQHF,14,TRBV4-1
CASSPGPSSTDTQYF,15,TRBV11-2
CASSQDGNQGNYGYTF,16,TRBV4-1
CASSQVTVPSYEQYF,15,TRBV27
CAINGTSAYEQYF,13,TRBV10-3
CASSEGGKREIYEQYF,16,TRBV6-1
CASSDKVAGGVSKNIQYF,18,TRBV10-1
CASSLRGSGYNEQFF,15,TRBV27
CASSITKQGRYEQYF,15,TRBV19
CASSRTSANEQFF,13,TRBV6-5
CASSKLAGSYEQYF,14,TRBV5-6
CASSQDGQGARGYTF,15,TRBV14
CASSLSGYGEKLFF,14,TRBV5-6
CASSRDRDPDTQYF,14,TRBV4-1
CASSYGWNRVTDTQYF,16,TRBV5-4
CASSTGLAGGSDTQYF,16,TRBV28
CASSGPRGAFF,11,TRBV28
CASSPTGTGEETQYF,15,TRBV5-1
CAISESRQGNTGELFF,16,TRBV10-3
CASSLVVLAGEETQYF,16,TRBV5-6
CASSSGRGREQYF,13,TRBV11-2